Listed below are T cell receptor beta chains from one sample, sequenced in a study of control samples from healthy donors and cancer patients. This table comes from immunoSEQ multiplex PCR, and its TCRdb copy is limited to in-frame clones, with some not included. The table shows 110,000 or so clones, with approximately 90% occurring only once. The sequenced sample was blood. The source is a woman in her forties or fifties in good health. Each CDR3 is given without its conserved first and last residue. A clone size is listed for some rows: how often the clone was seen (once, few, many), or a class if it is expanded.

>-|TRBJ1-1|TRBV2
ASSGVGSGGGTEAF
>-|TRBJ1-4|TRBV21-1
ASSTPGHEEKLF
>-|TRBJ1-3|TRBV4-1
ASSHSRGDRGNTIY
>-|TRBJ2-7|TRBV7-8
ASSLAQYEQY
>-|TRBJ2-1|TRBV5-1
ASSFNWNNEQF
>once|TRBJ2-3|TRBV9
ASSVAAGGQDTQY
>-|TRBJ2-3|TRBV7-8
ASSPKSSTDTQY
>-|TRBJ1-1|TRBV5-1
ASSLWDTEAF
>few|TRBJ1-2|TRBV21-1
ASSKSATGGYT
>-|TRBJ1-1|TRBV12-5
ASGLQGGPTEAF
>few|TRBJ1-2|TRBV19
ASSPPLTGRKGYT
>-|TRBJ2-7|TRBV4-1
ASSQKQGEVIPYEQY
>-|TRBJ2-7|TRBV6-2/TRBV6-3
ASSPPGTFRAYEQY
>-|TRBJ1-6|TRBV5-6
ASSLVGQGMNSPLH
>-|TRBJ1-5|TRBV7-2
ASSLVGPGGNQPQH
>few|TRBJ1-2|TRBV6-5
ASSPRPDYGYT
>-|TRBJ2-3|TRBV2
ASRYGTGTDTQY
>-|TRBJ1-3|TRBV3-1/TRBV3-2
ASSRKTGSGNTIY
>-|TRBJ2-2|TRBV3-1/TRBV3-2
ASSHYTGGEDTGELF
>-|TRBJ2-1|TRBV13
ASSTGLAGSYNEPF
>-|TRBJ2-5|TRBV14
ASSQEARAYQETQY
>-|TRBJ1-6|TRBV6-5
ASILTGVYNSPLH
>few|TRBJ2-7|TRBV19
ASSLSRDGLYEQY
>-|TRBJ2-5|TRBV10-3
AIRRGETQETQY
>-|TRBJ1-1|TRBV7-9
ASSLEAF
>-|TRBJ2-4|TRBV7-9
ANAGPRDIQY
>-|TRBJ2-1|TRBV5-1
ASSLVAGVDGEQF
>-|TRBJ2-7|TRBV21-1
ASSAGLAGPSYEQY
>once|TRBJ1-2|TRBV2
ASDITGIYGYT
>-|TRBJ2-2|TRBV27
ASGKTVGELF